This T cell receptor (beta chain) was recorded in a study of blood T cell repertoires in COVID-19. Background on the study: Sites in the United States, Italy and Spain provided acute and convalescent COVID-19 samples. From T cells, B-cell-depleted T cells, or PBMCs came the material, which was cDNA or gDNA.

Per the original data handling: Amplification from reference gene primers served as the basis for estimated nucleated cell counts. Measured with immunoSEQ multiplex PCR; TCRdb has only the in-frame clones, and not every one. V and J calls and clone size come straight from that table; D and trimming were deduced from the DNA. The sample holds around 270,000 clones, 80% to 90% seen once. The junction had 9 bases not matched to a gene; V was cut back by 3 bases and J by 7 bases. CDR1 is SGHRS and CDR2 is YFSETQ in the germline V gene. The CDR3 is 16 amino acids. The chain links TRBV5-1 to TRBJ1-6, with TRBD1 matching over 8 bases. Sequencing was performed on peripheral blood. The source is a man younger than 45 with active or convalescent COVID-19. The CDR3 region has the DNA TGCGCCAGCAGCTGGCCCGGACAGGGAACCAATTCACCCCTCCACTTT. This sequence encodes CASSWPGQGTNSPLHF.